This is a list of T cell receptor beta chains from one sample in a study of T cell changes during pregnancy in multiple sclerosis. TCRdb's table, derived via immunoSEQ multiplex PCR, lists solely in-frame clones and lacks some. This sample has approximately 98,000 clones, with about 91% found just once. The material was peripheral blood, obtained after pregnancy. These receptors came from a female donor in good health, enrolled as a control in a pregnancy study. Both conserved end residues are part of each CDR3.

TRBV7-6	TRBJ2-3	CASSLFAGLGTDTQYF
TRBV4-2	TRBJ2-3	CASSPARFAGEEGTQYF
TRBV5-1	TRBJ2-5	CASSLTSGETQYF
TRBV13	TRBJ1-6	CASSRAGSLINSPLHF
TRBV7-6	TRBJ2-5	CASSTLAGPQETQYF
TRBV27	TRBJ2-7	CASSLWGGGYEQYF
TRBV7-9	TRBJ1-5	CASSPASNQPQHF
TRBV5-1	TRBJ2-1	CASSSLRPSYNEQFF
TRBV19	TRBJ2-3	CASKGTTTRPTDTQYF
TRBV9	TRBJ1-2	CASSTGQGSNYGYTF
TRBV7-9	TRBJ2-6	CASSSRGPAGPSGANVLTF
TRBV6-6	TRBJ2-3	CASTGGGLGADTQYF
TRBV7-9	TRBJ2-7	CASSLARGNPYEQYF
TRBV10-3	TRBJ2-2	CAITDSGTPDGELFF
TRBV6-1	TRBJ2-2	CASTEITNTGELFF
TRBV6-6	TRBJ2-1	CASSYSTGSNNEQFF
TRBV6-1	TRBJ1-1	CASSTAHEAFF
TRBV5-4	TRBJ2-3	CASSRGGSGGTDTQYF
TRBV29-1	TRBJ1-2	CSVLKGTDRYTF
TRBV6-5	TRBJ1-1	CASSPPGTGGIAFF
TRBV28	TRBJ2-2	CASSYSPGSIGELFF
TRBV4-1	TRBJ2-7	CASSQDGTGLADTREQYF
TRBV7-9	TRBJ2-5	CASSHSGASGRETQYF